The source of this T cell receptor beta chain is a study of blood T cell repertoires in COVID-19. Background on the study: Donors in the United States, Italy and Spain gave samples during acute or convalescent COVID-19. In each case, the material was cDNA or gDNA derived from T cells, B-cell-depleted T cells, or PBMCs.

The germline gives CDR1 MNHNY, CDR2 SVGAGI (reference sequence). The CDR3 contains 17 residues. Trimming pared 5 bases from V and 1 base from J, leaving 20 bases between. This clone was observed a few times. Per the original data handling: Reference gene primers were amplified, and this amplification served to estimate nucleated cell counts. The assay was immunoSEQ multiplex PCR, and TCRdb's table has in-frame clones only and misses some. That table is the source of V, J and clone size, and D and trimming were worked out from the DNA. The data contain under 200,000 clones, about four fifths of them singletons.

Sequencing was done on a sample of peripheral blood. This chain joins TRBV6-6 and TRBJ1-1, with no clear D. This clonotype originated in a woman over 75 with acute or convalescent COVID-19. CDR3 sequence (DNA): TGTGCCAGCAGTCCCAACAAGCGGGAGATTGGGAACACTGAAGCTTTCTTT. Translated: CASSPNKREIGNTEAFF.